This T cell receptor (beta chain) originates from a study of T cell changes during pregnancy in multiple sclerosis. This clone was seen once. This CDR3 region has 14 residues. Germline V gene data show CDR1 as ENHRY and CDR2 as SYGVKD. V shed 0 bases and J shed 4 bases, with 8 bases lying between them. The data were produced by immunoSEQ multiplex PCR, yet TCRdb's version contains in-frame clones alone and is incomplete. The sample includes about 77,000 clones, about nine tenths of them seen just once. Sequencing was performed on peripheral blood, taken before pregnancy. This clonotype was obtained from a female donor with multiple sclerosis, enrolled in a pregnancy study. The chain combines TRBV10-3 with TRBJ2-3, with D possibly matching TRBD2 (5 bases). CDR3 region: CAISESGAADTQYF. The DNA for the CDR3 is TGTGCCATCAGTGAGTCGGGAGCAGCAGATACGCAGTATTTT.